Listed below are T cell receptor beta chains from one sample, sequenced in a study of T cells in Graves' hyperthyroidism and ophthalmopathy. TCRdb called the multiplex PCR reads again in MiXCR, with one record for every CDR3 protein. Of approximately 610,000 distinct CDR3 sequences detected, approximately 15% appear once; the ten largest clones hold roughly 18%. The sequenced sample consisted of blood. The receptors come from a woman younger than 35 with Graves' hyperthyroidism. The CDR3 runs from the conserved cysteine through the conserved F or W. The D gene is left open where the match is weak. Size tells how often a clone was seen (once, few, many) or the class of an expanded clone, and some rows leave it out.

d_gene,v_gene,j_gene,len,abundance,CDR3nt,CDR3aa
NA,TRBV20-1,TRBJ2-5,11,many,TGCAGTGCGAGATCCTGGGAGACCCAGTACTTC,CSARSWETQYF
TRBD2,TRBV7-2,TRBJ2-5,16,many,TGTGCCAGCAGCTTAGGACTAGCGGGCTCGGGGGAGACCCAGTACTTC,CASSLGLAGSGETQYF
NA,TRBV24-1,TRBJ2-3,14,NA,TGTGCCACCAGTGATGAGGGGAGCACAGATACGCAGTATTTT,CATSDEGSTDTQYF
NA,TRBV7-2,TRBJ1-6,15,NA,TGTGCCAGCAGCCCCCCAGTAGGAGGAAATTCACCCCTCCACTTT,CASSPPVGGNSPLHF
TRBD1,TRBV7-2,TRBJ2-7,15,few,TGTGCCAGCAGCCAGACCCGACAGGGAACCTACGAGCAGTACTTC,CASSQTRQGTYEQYF
TRBD2,TRBV4-1,TRBJ2-3,15,NA,TGCGCCAGCAGTCGAGGACTAGCGGGGGGGTTTACGCAGTATTTT,CASSRGLAGGFTQYF
NA,TRBV20-1,TRBJ2-3,14,many,TGCAGTGCAAACCCCGGGACTAGCACAGATACGCAGTATTTT,CSANPGTSTDTQYF
NA,TRBV18,TRBJ2-7,12,few,TGTGCCAGCTCACCTTACGGGGACGAGCAGTACTTC,CASSPYGDEQYF
NA,TRBV19,TRBJ1-5,13,NA,TGTGCCAGTAGCCCGGGAGAGGGTCAGCCCCAGCATTTT,CASSPGEGQPQHF
NA,TRBV20-1,TRBJ1-2,14,few,TGCAGTGCTCCCAACCAGGACAGCAACTATGGCTACACCTTC,CSAPNQDSNYGYTF
NA,TRBV4-3,TRBJ2-7,15,NA,NA,CASSVGTGSSYEQCF
NA,TRBV6-5,TRBJ1-5,16,few,TGTGCCAGCAGTTACTCTACAGGGTATAGCAATCAGCCCCAGCATTTT,CASSYSTGYSNQPQHF
TRBD1,TRBV2,TRBJ2-3,15,many,TGTGCCAGCAGTCCGTGGGACAGGGAGACAGATACGCAGTATTTT,CASSPWDRETDTQYF
TRBD1,TRBV5-5,TRBJ1-1,14,many,TGTGCCAGCTACCCGGGACAGTCGAACACTGAAGCTTTCTTT,CASYPGQSNTEAFF
NA,TRBV15,TRBJ1-5,15,few,TGTGCCACCAGCAGAGGGGGGCAGGGAACACAGCCCCAGCATTTT,CATSRGGQGTQPQHF
NA,TRBV11-2,TRBJ1-5,20,few,TGTGCCAGCAGCTTGCACAGGCGTAATAACAAAACCCTTCCCAATCAGCCCCAGCATTTT,CASSLHRRNNKTLPNQPQHF
NA,TRBV7-8,TRBJ1-4,15,many,TGTGCCAGCAGCTTGTTCCGGGACGTCGATGAAAAACTGTTTTTT,CASSLFRDVDEKLFF
NA,TRBV6-2/TRBV6-3,TRBJ2-7,15,few,TGTGCCAGCCGCACTATCCGGGACACATCCTACGAGCAGTACTTC,CASRTIRDTSYEQYF
NA,TRBV20-1,TRBJ2-1,17,many,TGCAGTGCTAGAGATTCATATACGCGACTAGTATTCATTGAGCAGTTCTTC,CSARDSYTRLVFIEQFF
NA,TRBV6-5,TRBJ2-1,14,many,TGTGCCAGCAGTTACTCCGCAGGGGAGAATGAGCAGTTCTTC,CASSYSAGENEQFF
NA,TRBV11-3,TRBJ2-1,13,many,TGTGCCAGCAGCTTAGAAGGCGCTGCGGGGAAGTTCTTC,CASSLEGAAGKFF
TRBD2,TRBV5-5,TRBJ2-2,15,many,TGTGCCAGCAGCACTCGGACTAGCGTAAGCGGGGAGCTGTTTTTT,CASSTRTSVSGELFF
TRBD2,TRBV5-1,TRBJ2-3,18,NA,TGCGCCAGCAGCTTGGGACTAGCGGGGGTCGTGGGCACAGATACGCAGTATTTT,CASSLGLAGVVGTDTQYF
NA,TRBV15,TRBJ2-4,15,NA,TGTGCCACCAGCAGTTTGACACTCTTAAAAAACATTCAGTACTTC,CATSSLTLLKNIQYF
NA,TRBV2,TRBJ2-1,10,many,TGTGCCAGCAGTCACAATGAGCAGTTCTTC,CASSHNEQFF
NA,TRBV20-1,TRBJ1-5,13,NA,TGCAGTGCCCAGACACTTAGCAATCAGCCCCAGCATTTT,CSAQTLSNQPQHF
NA,TRBV6-5,TRBJ1-2,14,many,TGTGCCAGCAGTTACTCCGGGGAGTCCTATGGCTACACCTTC,CASSYSGESYGYTF
TRBD2,TRBV7-9,TRBJ2-3,16,NA,TGTGCCAGCAGCTTGTCGACTAGCGGGGTCACAGATACGCAGTATTTT,CASSLSTSGVTDTQYF